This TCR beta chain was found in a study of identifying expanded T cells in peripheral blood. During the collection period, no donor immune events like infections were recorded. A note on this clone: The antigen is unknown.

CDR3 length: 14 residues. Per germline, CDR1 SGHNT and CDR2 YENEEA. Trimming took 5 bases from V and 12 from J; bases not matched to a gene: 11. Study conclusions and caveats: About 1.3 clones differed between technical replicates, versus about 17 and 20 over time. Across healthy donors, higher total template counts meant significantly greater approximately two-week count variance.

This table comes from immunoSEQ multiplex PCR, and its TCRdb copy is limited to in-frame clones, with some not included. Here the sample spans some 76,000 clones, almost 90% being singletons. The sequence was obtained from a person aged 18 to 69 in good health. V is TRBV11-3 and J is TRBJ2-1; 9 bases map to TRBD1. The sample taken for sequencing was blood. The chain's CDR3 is CASSHRDRVKRQFF. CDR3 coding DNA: TGTGCCAGCAGCCACCGGGACAGGGTGAAAAGGCAGTTCTTC.